What follows are 15 T cell receptor beta chains derived from one specimen sequenced in a study of tumor-infiltrating lymphocytes in primary liver carcinoma. The template, 500 ng total RNA, yielded TCR beta cDNA made with a constant-region primer. Employing slightly modified ARM-PCR, three nested multiplex PCR rounds were run, and these gave rise to the TCR beta libraries. Primers for the first two PCR rounds were TRBV1-TRBV30 forward primers and a C-beta reverse primer (about 9 cycles per round). TCRdb re-analysed the multiplex PCR reads in MiXCR, keeping a single row per CDR3 protein. In the table there are some 180,000 distinct CDR3 sequences, 50% to 75% of which are singletons. Unsorted whole blood yielded the blood RNA, and germline DNA was also extracted. The sample taken for sequencing was peripheral blood. Source of these receptors: a man aged 35 to 55 with primary liver carcinoma and hepatitis B virus infection.

About this clonotype itself: Mismatch with germline at one junction end may stem from a read error. The chain employs TRBV11-2 and TRBJ2-5, with 7 bases identical to TRBD2. This CDR3 spans 15 amino acids. Germline lookup yields CDR1 SGHAT and CDR2 FQNNGV. Here the CDR3 DNA reads TGTGCCAGCAGCCCGATCCCAGCGGGAATGGAGACCAAGTACTTC. Translated, it gives CASSPIPAGMETKYF.

The chain has TRBV7-9 and TRBJ2-4, with D possibly matching TRBD1 (7 bases). The CDR3 extends over 12 amino acids. CDR1 and CDR2 (germline): SEHNR, FQNEAQ (reference sequence). V was cut by 3 bases and J by 11 bases, with 11 bases left in between. The CDR3 DNA reads TGTGCCAGCAGCTTTCAGGGGGGTCTTCAGTACTTC. This encodes CASSFQGGLQYF.

The V and J genes are TRBV29-1 and TRBJ1-5; D perhaps matches TRBD1 (5 bases). V lost 6 bases, J lost 3 bases, and 12 bases lay in between. This CDR3 is built from 13 residues. Germline CDR1 is SQVTM and CDR2 is ANQGSEA. DNA for the CDR3: TGCAGCGTCGACATAGGGGACAATCAGCCCCAGCATTTT. This gives the protein CSVDIGDNQPQHF.

This rearrangement joins TRBV5-4 to TRBJ2-2; TRBD2 agrees at 7 bases. This CDR3 region has 16 residues. V lost 4 bases to trimming and J lost 3 bases; unmatched junction nucleotides: 9. In germline, CDR1 is SGHNT, CDR2 YYREEE (reference sequence). CDR3 coding DNA: TGTGCCAGCAGCAATGGGGCGGGAGCGGACACCGGGGAGCTGTTTTTT. Translation gives CASSNGAGADTGELFF.

V gene TRBV11-2 combines with J gene TRBJ1-2; the D gene is possibly TRBD1 (5 bases). The V gene's germline CDR1 is SGHAT and CDR2 FQNNGV. V shed 1 base and J shed 14 bases, with 14 bases lying between them. The CDR3 consists of 12 residues. The CDR3 DNA is TGTGCCAGCAGCTTAGGGGGGGGAGGGTCGACCTTC. This codes for CASSLGGGGSTF.

This clonotype was counted many times. The chain couples TRBV11-2 to TRBJ2-7; D may be TRBD2 (5 bases). Germline assignment: CDR1 SGHAT and CDR2 FQNNGV. Trimming stripped 1 base from V and 10 bases from J, with 14 bases between. CDR3 length: 13 residues. In DNA, the CDR3 is TGTGCCAGCAGCTTAGGACGGGATCCGCGACAGTACTTC. Translation: CASSLGRDPRQYF.

In the case of this clonotype: One junction end does not reproduce the germline sequence, and a read error may be involved. The V and J genes are TRBV4-1 and TRBJ2-5, with 7 bases aligning to TRBD2. The CDR3 loop spans 15 amino acids. CDR1 is MGHRA, CDR2 YSYEKL, per germline. The CDR3: CASRKGSGEEETQNF. The CDR3 DNA sequence: TGCGCCAGCAGAAAAGGGAGCGGGGAAGAAGAGACCCAGAACTTC.

In this sample, this clonotype turned up many times. CDR3 loop: CASSLGGGSSYNEQFF. The CDR3 DNA is TGTGCCAGCAGCTTAGGGGGAGGTAGCTCCTACAATGAGCAGTTCTTC. The chain links TRBV11-1 to TRBJ2-1; TRBD2 might be the D (6 bases). This CDR3 is 16 amino acids long. Deletions cut 1 base from V and 0 bases from J, with 10 bases between. The V gene's germline CDR1 is SGHAT and CDR2 FQDESV (reference sequence).

This chain links TRBV6-6 with TRBJ1-1; D gene ambiguous. V dropped 4 bases and J dropped 1 base, with 7 bases sitting between them. There are 13 residues in the CDR3. Germline loops: CDR1 MNHNY, CDR2 SVGAGI (reference sequence). The CDR3, as DNA: TGTGCCAGCAGTTTAACACGGAACACTGAAGCTTTCTTT. Translating it yields CASSLTRNTEAFF.

In regard to this clonotype: The germline gene is not matched at one end of the junction; a read error may be the cause. The chain joins TRBV11-1 to TRBJ2-7; no definite D call. Germline CDR1 is SGHAT and CDR2 is FQDESV (reference sequence). This CDR3 contains 13 residues. CDR3 DNA: TGTGTCAGCAGCCCAGCCCCTTTGGACGAGCGGTACTTC. It encodes CVSSPAPLDERYF.

The J gene is TRBJ2-7, the V gene TRBV4-1; unclear D gene. The germline V gene has CDR1 MGHRA and CDR2 YSYEKL. CDR3 length equals 15 residues. V was trimmed by 1 base and J by 2 bases, leaving 12 bases between them. CDR3 coding DNA: TGCGCCAGCAGCCAAGGGCCGACAAGAACCTACGAGCAGTACTTC. It codes for CASSQGPTRTYEQYF.

The chain recombines TRBV2 with TRBJ2-7; D call uncertain. The CDR3 totals 15 residues. Trimming shortened V by 8 bases and J by 0 bases, and 17 bases separated the two germline ends. Per the germline V gene, CDR1 is SNHLY and CDR2 is FYNNEI. The CDR3 spells CASLVEVVGSYEQYF. The CDR3 DNA follows: TGTGCCAGCTTGGTCGAGGTAGTGGGCTCCTACGAGCAGTACTTC.

This chain connects TRBV6-6 to TRBJ2-1; D gene ambiguous. This CDR3 has 11 residues. Trimming stripped 9 bases from V and 9 bases from J, with 12 bases between. Germline lookup yields CDR1 MNHNY and CDR2 SVGAGI (reference sequence). Written as DNA, the CDR3 is TGTGCCAGTAAAACCAAAGGTGAGCAGTTCTTC. This sequence encodes CASKTKGEQFF.

In this sample, this clonotype turned up a few times. The chain recombines TRBV6-5 with TRBJ2-3, with D uncertain. Germline V gene sequence: CDR1 MNHEY, CDR2 SVGAGI. The CDR3 is 15 residues long. With 4 bases removed from V and 5 bases from J, the gap between germline ends came to 16 bases. CDR3 sequence reads: CASSLQTTDVDTQYF. The CDR3 DNA reads TGTGCCAGCAGTTTACAGACCACGGATGTAGATACGCAGTATTTT.

The chain is built from TRBV6-5 and TRBJ1-2, with no clear D. From germline, CDR1 is MNHEY and CDR2 SVGAGI. V dropped 0 bases and J dropped 4 bases, with 15 bases sitting between them. The length of the CDR3 is 16 residues. CDR3 DNA sequence: TGTGCCAGCAGTTACTCGCCAGTAGAGACTCTCTATGGCTACACCTTC. Translated: CASSYSPVETLYGYTF.